The 13 T cell receptor beta chains reported below all come from one sample, sequenced in a study of identical twins. TCRdb redid the calling of the 5' RACE reads with MiXCR, one entry per CDR3 protein. The sample lists approximately 500,000 distinct CDR3 sequences, 20% to 25% occurring once. These data also featured in a second study, about T cells expressing NK-cell markers.

Sequenced input: CD4+ T cells sorted from blood. Source of these receptors: a woman younger than 30 in good health.

This chain joins TRBV7-2 and TRBJ2-3; weak D call: TRBD2 (5 bases). The V end lost 3 bases, the J end lost 0 bases, and 13 bases lay between the germline ends. Germline V gives CDR1 SGHTA, CDR2 FQGNSA. The CDR3 is 16 residues long. This CDR3 reads CASSFHLATSTDTQYF. The CDR3 region has the DNA TGTGCCAGCAGCTTCCACCTAGCAACTAGCACAGATACGCAGTATTTT. The whole variable domain, filled in from reference TRBV7-2 and TRBJ2-3, reads GAGVSQSPSNKVTEKGKDVELRCDPISGHTALYWYRQSLGQGLEFLIYFQGNSAPDKSGLPSDRFSAERTGGSVSTLTIQRTQQEDSAVYLCASSFHLATSTDTQYFGPGTRLTVL.

In its sample, this clonotype was seen a few times. This chain links TRBV20-1 with TRBJ1-1; 7 bases align to TRBD1. J lost 5 bases, V lost 5 bases, and 8 bases had no gene match. Germline CDR1 and CDR2: DFQATT and SNEGSKA (reference sequence). This CDR3 is built from 13 residues. The CDR3 DNA follows: TGCAGTGCTCCCCGACAGGGTAGGACTGAAGCTTTCTTT. It codes for CSAPRQGRTEAFF.

The chain links TRBV5-1 to TRBJ2-5, with TRBD2 matching 7 bases. CDR1 SGHRS and CDR2 YFSETQ come from the germline V gene. Trimming removed 3 bases from V and 1 base from J; junction bases left unmatched: 3. CDR3 length: 14 residues. The CDR3 DNA reads TGCGCCAGCAGCTACCTAGCGGTCCAAGAGACCCAGTACTTC. This translates into CASSYLAVQETQYF.

V gene TRBV12-3 or TRBV12-4 combines with J gene TRBJ1-4; TRBD1 aligns across 9 bases. The CDR3 length is 14 residues. The trim removed 4 bases at V and 9 bases at J, leaving 6 bases unmatched. The CDR3: CASSSGQGYKKLFF. CDR3 coding DNA: TGTGCCAGCAGTTCGGGACAGGGTTATAAAAAACTGTTTTTT.

This clonotype has just a few counts. The chain employs TRBV29-1 and TRBJ2-5; 8 bases agree with TRBD2. CDR3 length: 16 residues. V lost 1 base to trimming and J lost 4 bases; unmatched junction nucleotides: 11. Germline-derived CDR1 and CDR2 are SQVTM and ANQGSEA. CDR3 region: CSVEGISGAGGETQYF. The CDR3 bases are TGCAGCGTTGAAGGTATTAGCGGGGCTGGGGGAGAGACCCAGTACTTC.

The chain links TRBV5-1 to TRBJ1-2, with 7 bases lining up with TRBD1. In germline, CDR1 is SGHRS, CDR2 YFSETQ. The CDR3 is 15 residues long. The V segment lost 0 bases and the J segment 2 bases; nucleotides outside the gene matches: 4. In DNA form, the CDR3 reads TGCGCCAGCAGCTTGGCCTTGGGACAGAACTATGGCTACACCTTC. Protein product: CASSLALGQNYGYTF.

This clonotype was detected only a few times. The chain recombines TRBV5-4 with TRBJ1-6; D possibly corresponds to TRBD1 (5 bases). The CDR3 sequence is 14 residues long. V gave up 1 base and J gave up 13 bases, with 15 bases separating them. Per germline, CDR1 SGHNT and CDR2 YYREEE (reference sequence). DNA for the CDR3: TGTGCCAGCAGCTTGACCGACAGAGACACTCCCCTCCACTTT. Its translation: CASSLTDRDTPLHF.

J is TRBJ2-1 and V is TRBV20-1; possibly TRBD1 for D (5 bases). This CDR3 comprises 11 residues. Germline assignment: CDR1 DFQATT and CDR2 SNEGSKA (reference sequence). The V end was cut by 6 bases, the J end by 6 bases, with 9 bases between. Written as DNA, the CDR3 is TGCAGTGCCAAGGGGTTCAATGAGCAGTTCTTC. Its translation: CSAKGFNEQFF.

This clonotype has a handful of counts. The chain has TRBV5-1 and TRBJ1-1, with a possible D match to TRBD1 (5 bases). The germline CDR1 and CDR2 sequences are SGHRS and YFSETQ. This CDR3 spans 14 amino acids. Trimming left V 3 bases short and J 6 bases short, with 15 bases between. CDR3 sequence reads: CASSSSQGGAEAFF. The CDR3 nucleotides are TGCGCCAGCAGCTCCTCTCAGGGAGGGGCTGAAGCTTTCTTT. The full variable domain, in which reference TRBV5-1 and TRBJ1-1 provide the parts outside the CDR3, is KAGVTQTPRYLIKTRGQQVTLSCSPISGHRSVSWYQQTPGQGLQFLFEYFSETQRNKGNFPGRFSGRQFSNSRSEMNVSTLELGDSALYLCASSSSQGGAEAFFGQGTRLTVV.

The chain employs TRBV3-1 and TRBJ2-2; possibly TRBD2 for D (7 bases). The CDR3 runs 14 residues. Trimming removed 5 bases from V and 6 bases from J, with 13 bases in between. Germline-derived CDR1 and CDR2 are LGHDT and YNNKEL (reference sequence). CDR3 DNA sequence: TGTGCCAGCAGCGCTAACGGGGGGCCCGGGGAGCTGTTTTTT. It is translated as CASSANGGPGELFF.

This clonotype has only one observation. V usage is TRBV12-3 or TRBV12-4 and J usage is TRBJ2-2, with a tentative D call TRBD2 (7 bases). Trimming cost V 7 bases and J 3 bases, with 15 bases left between them. The CDR3 is made up of 15 amino acids. The CDR3 DNA reads as TGTGCCAGCATCGTGGGGGGGGGCCACACCGGGGAGCTGTTTTTT. It specifies CASIVGGGHTGELFF.

The chain recombines TRBV4-3 with TRBJ1-5; TRBD1 matches 7 bases. The CDR3 has 14 amino acids. The V gene's germline CDR1 is LGHNA and CDR2 YSLEER. V dropped 4 bases and J dropped 3; count of bases not matched to a gene: 3. The CDR3: CASSRGQANQPQHF. The CDR3, as DNA: TGCGCCAGCAGCCGAGGACAGGCCAATCAGCCCCAGCATTTT.

Comments on this clonotype: Sequence at one end of the junction differs from germline and may be a read error. The CDR3 DNA follows: TGTGCCACCAGTCAGGGGGGCAGTGAAGCTTTCTTT. Residues: CATSQGGSEAFF. The V gene is TRBV2, the J gene TRBJ1-1, with 7 bases identical to TRBD1. Germline CDR1 and CDR2: SNHLY and FYNNEI. This CDR3 contains 12 residues.